This T cell receptor beta chain was recorded in a study of cytomegalovirus exposure and HLA in healthy donors. This clone was seen a handful of times. Though probably carrying unrecorded immune exposures, donors were nominally healthy at sampling. This PCR relied on a set of 60 Vbeta primers and 13 Jbeta primers. Using immunoSEQ multiplex PCR, the repertoire was profiled, and TCRdb retains in-frame clones only, with some absent. The sample lists over 150,000 clones, roughly 77% occurring once. Germline V gene sequence: CDR1 MDHEN, CDR2 SYDVKM. CDR3 length: 11 residues. The V and J ends lost 9 bases and 1 base respectively, with 6 bases between them.

Sample: PBMCs. The sequence was obtained from a woman younger than 45 in good health and CMV-seropositive. The rearrangement joins TRBV28 to TRBJ2-5; D uncertain. CDR3 amino acids: CASYSQETQYF. DNA of the CDR3: TGTGCCAGTTACAGCCAAGAGACCCAGTACTTC.